This TCR beta chain originates from a study of beta chain features in type 1 diabetes. The study's findings and limits: Moderate but significant shortening of TCRB CDR3s was recorded in all four CD4+ subsets from Type 1 diabetes patients. The study left unresolved whether HLA type influences TCRB rearrangement.

About this clone: No antigen is known for it.

The V gene's germline CDR1 is SGDLS and CDR2 YYNGEE. The CDR3 covers 14 residues. Trimming removed 0 bases from V and 8 bases from J; junction bases left unmatched: 5. Expressed TCRB transcripts got sequenced, as all isolated RNA was reverse transcribed. Libraries were prepared by immunoSEQ multiplex PCR; TCRdb keeps only in-frame clonotypes and omits some of them. The table records 250,000 or so clones, roughly two thirds of them present only once. V is TRBV9 and J is TRBJ2-1; 7 bases are shared with TRBD2. Source material: naive CD4+ T cells from blood. The sequence was collected from a man aged 30-40 years in good health. CDR3 protein: CASSVVPSGDEQFF. The CDR3 DNA is TGTGCCAGCAGCGTAGTTCCTAGCGGAGATGAGCAGTTCTTC.